The 23 T cell receptor beta chains in this list originate from one sample, sequenced in a study of glioma-infiltrating T cells after dendritic cell vaccination. Clones were sequenced by immunoSEQ multiplex PCR, and TCRdb holds only the in-frame ones, with some missing. The repertoire holds 60,000 to 70,000 clones, with 82% as singletons. Sample: blood, taken before dendritic cell vaccination. The source of these receptors is a human donor with glioblastoma.

The gene calls are TRBV6-5 and TRBJ2-3, with D possibly being TRBD1 (5 bases). The CDR3 has 13 residues. CDR1 is MNHEY and CDR2 is SVGAGI in the germline V gene. Trimming cost V 2 bases and J 6 bases, with 9 bases left between them. The CDR3 DNA sequence: TGTGCCAGCAGTTACCAGGGCGAGGATACGCAGTATTTT. It codes for CASSYQGEDTQYF.

The count of this clone is one. The CDR3 bases are TGTGCCAGCAGTGGCGGCAGCTCCTACAATGAGCAGTTCTTC. Translating it yields CASSGGSSYNEQFF. The rearrangement joins TRBV2 to TRBJ2-1, with D unresolved. Trimming removed 4 bases from V and 0 bases from J, with 7 bases in between. The CDR3 has 14 amino acids. Germline V lookup: CDR1 SNHLY, CDR2 FYNNEI. Combining the CDR3 with reference TRBV2 and TRBJ2-1 gives the whole variable domain EPEVTQTPSHQVTQMGQEVILRCVPISNHLYFYWYRQILGQKVEFLVSFYNNEISEKSEIFDDQFSVERPDGSNFTLKIRSTKLEDSAMYFCASSGGSSYNEQFFGPGTRLTVL.

The J gene is TRBJ2-1, the V gene TRBV7-2; 9 nucleotides match TRBD2. J lost 5 bases, V lost 1 base, and 6 bases had no gene match. Germline CDR1 SGHTA, CDR2 FQGNSA. This CDR3 contains 16 residues. The CDR3 loop reads CASSLELAGGDNEQFF. CDR3 coding DNA: TGTGCCAGCAGCTTAGAACTGGCGGGGGGGGACAATGAGCAGTTCTTC.

The genes are TRBV19 and TRBJ2-2, with a possible D match to TRBD2 (5 bases). With 4 bases removed from V and 6 bases from J, the gap between germline ends came to 12 bases. The CDR3 runs 14 residues. Germline lookup yields CDR1 LNHDA and CDR2 SQIVND (reference sequence). The CDR3 is CASSTSRGPGELFF. CDR3 bases: TGTGCCAGTAGTACTTCTCGGGGTCCCGGGGAGCTGTTTTTT.

The V and J genes are TRBV5-1 and TRBJ2-2; TRBD2 is a possible D gene (6 bases). CDR3 length: 15 amino acids. The germline V gene encodes CDR1 SGHRS and CDR2 YFSETQ. Trimming removed 0 bases from V and 2 bases from J, with 8 bases in between. The DNA for the CDR3 is TGCGCCAGCAGCTTGGTGCGGGGAAACACCGGGGAGCTGTTTTTT. Translating it yields CASSLVRGNTGELFF.

V gene TRBV5-4 combines with J gene TRBJ2-1; perhaps TRBD1 as D (6 bases). Germline V gene lookup returns CDR1 SGHNT and CDR2 YYREEE (reference sequence). The CDR3 spans 14 residues. V was trimmed by 4 bases and J by 2 bases, leaving 10 bases between them. The CDR3 sequence is CASSNRATYNEQFF. The CDR3 region has the DNA TGTGCCAGCAGCAACAGGGCTACCTACAATGAGCAGTTCTTC.

This chain links TRBV6-1 with TRBJ1-1, with TRBD1 matching over 9 bases. J lost 12 bases, V lost 4 bases, and 12 bases had no gene match. The germline V gene encodes CDR1 MNHNS and CDR2 SASEGT. This CDR3 has 14 residues. The CDR3 spells CASSGWTGEVWTFF. The CDR3 region has the DNA TGTGCCAGCAGTGGATGGACAGGGGAGGTGTGGACTTTCTTT.

The V gene is TRBV5-4, the J gene TRBJ2-1, with D possibly TRBD2 on 5 matching bases. The CDR3 length is 14 residues. Germline V lookup: CDR1 SGHNT, CDR2 YYREEE (reference sequence). V lost 4 bases to trimming and J lost 6 bases, with 14 bases between them. The CDR3 DNA sequence: TGTGCCAGCAGCCGGGAACCGGCTAGCAATGAGCAGTTCTTC. This gives the protein CASSREPASNEQFF.

V gene TRBV28 combines with J gene TRBJ1-2; D gene uncertain. Germline V gene sequence: CDR1 MDHEN, CDR2 SYDVKM. Trimming took 4 bases from V and 2 from J, leaving 11 bases between them. The CDR3 has 14 amino acids. CDR3 residues: CASSSVSLNYGYTF. The CDR3 region has the DNA TGTGCCAGCAGTTCAGTTAGCTTAAACTATGGCTACACCTTC.

The chain is built from TRBV19 and TRBJ1-2, with D possibly being TRBD1 (6 bases). CDR1 and CDR2 from the germline V gene are LNHDA and SQIVND (reference sequence). The length of the CDR3 is 15 residues. V lost 3 bases to trimming and J lost 0 bases, with 11 bases between them. The CDR3 loop reads CASSIQGTTNYGYTF. In DNA, the CDR3 is TGTGCCAGTAGTATCCAGGGGACAACTAACTATGGCTACACCTTC.

J is TRBJ1-5 and V is TRBV6-4, with 7 bases matching TRBD1. The germline V gene encodes CDR1 MRHNA and CDR2 SNTAGT. Trimming cost V 4 bases and J 4 bases; bases outside gene matches: 1. This CDR3 contains 13 residues. CDR3 DNA: TGTGCCAGCAGTGCCAGGGGGAATCAGCCCCAGCATTTT. Translating it yields CASSARGNQPQHF.

The V gene is TRBV7-9, the J gene TRBJ1-5, with TRBD1 matching 9 bases. V lost 5 bases, J lost 7 bases, and 6 bases stayed unmatched. This CDR3 has 14 amino acids. Germline CDR1 and CDR2: SEHNR and FQNEAQ (reference sequence). The CDR3: CASSPTTGGQPQHF. DNA for the CDR3: TGTGCCAGCAGCCCTACGACAGGGGGGCAGCCCCAGCATTTT.

The chain combines TRBV4-2 with TRBJ1-2; D gene uncertain. V lost 0 bases, J lost 1 base, and 6 bases lay in between. The CDR3 runs to 14 residues. Germline V CDR1 and CDR2: LGHNA, YNFKEQ. In DNA form, the CDR3 reads TGTGCCAGCAGCCAAGAGGAGTTTAACTATGGCTACACCTTC. It encodes CASSQEEFNYGYTF.

This chain links TRBV29-1 with TRBJ2-3; 16 bases line up with TRBD2. The CDR3 sequence is 15 residues long. Germline loops: CDR1 SQVTM, CDR2 ANQGSEA. V trimming: 6 bases; J trimming: 7 bases; junction bases outside the gene matches: 7. The CDR3, as DNA: TGCAGCGTCCGCGGGACTAGCGGGGGGGCAAATACGCAGTATTTT. Its translation: CSVRGTSGGANTQYF.

This clone was seen more than once but under ten times. The chain joins TRBV28 to TRBJ2-7, with TRBD1 identical over 10 bases. CDR3 size: 15 residues. V was clipped by 7 bases and J by 3 bases; unmatched bases: 9. CDR1 is MDHEN, CDR2 SYDVKM, per germline. This chain's CDR3 is CASNPSTGGFYEQYF. CDR3 sequence (DNA): TGTGCCAGCAACCCTTCGACAGGGGGCTTCTACGAGCAGTACTTC.

The J gene is TRBJ1-1, the V gene TRBV7-9, with D perhaps matching TRBD1 (5 bases). In germline, CDR1 is SEHNR, CDR2 FQNEAQ (reference sequence). The CDR3 covers 12 residues. V was pared by 1 base and J by 9 bases, with 9 bases between. CDR3 DNA sequence: TGTGCCAGCAGCTTAGGCCAGGGCAAAGCTTTCTTT. It specifies CASSLGQGKAFF. The entire variable domain, with the rest obtained from reference TRBV7-9 and TRBJ1-1, is as follows: DTGVSQNPRHKITKRGQNVTFRCDPISEHNRLYWYRQTLGQGPEFLTYFQNEAQLEKSRLLSDRFSAERPKGSFSTLEIQRTEQGDSAMYLCASSLGQGKAFFGQGTRLTVV.

The J gene is TRBJ2-7, the V gene TRBV6-1; D ambiguous. Trimming pared 2 bases from V and 4 bases from J, leaving 9 bases between. CDR1 is MNHNS, CDR2 SASEGT, per germline. CDR3 length: 13 amino acids. CDR3 nucleotide sequence: TGTGCCAGCAGTGAACTGGCCTCTTACGAGCAGTACTTC. Protein product: CASSELASYEQYF.

The V call is TRBV19, the J call TRBJ2-1, with D tentatively TRBD1 (6 bases). V dropped 0 bases and J dropped 9 bases, with 12 bases sitting between them. Per germline, CDR1 LNHDA and CDR2 SQIVND (reference sequence). The CDR3 spans 14 residues. CDR3 region: CASSIDLGAVEQFF. CDR3 sequence (DNA): TGTGCCAGTAGTATAGATCTGGGGGCAGTTGAGCAGTTCTTC.

J is TRBJ2-5 and V is TRBV2, with 8 bases fitting TRBD1. The DNA matches TRBJ2-7 better at its end, which makes the J call doubtful. Germline loops: CDR1 SNHLY, CDR2 FYNNEI. The length of the CDR3 is 16 residues. This chain's CDR3 is CASSVTGTGGVYEQYF. In DNA, the CDR3 is TGTGCCAGCAGCGTCACCGGGACAGGTGGGGTCTACGAGCAGTACTTC.

The J gene is TRBJ2-1, the V gene TRBV10-3, with TRBD1 identical over 8 bases. This CDR3 contains 16 residues. Germline-derived CDR1 and CDR2 are ENHRY and SYGVKD. V shed 7 bases, J shed 8 bases, and the junction held 16 bases outside the gene matches. CDR3 bases: TGTGCCATCACAGCCCGGACAGGGTCACTCGGCGATGAGCAGTTCTTC. Amino acids: CAITARTGSLGDEQFF.

This clone appeared once. This chain uses TRBV25-1 with TRBJ1-2; D not certain. The V gene's germline CDR1 is MGHDK and CDR2 SYGVNS. Trimming shortened V by 2 bases and J by 4 bases, and 17 bases separated the two germline ends. The CDR3 is 16 amino acids. DNA for the CDR3: TGTGCCAGCAGTGAAACCGGACGGGAATTAACCTATGGCTACACCTTC. Protein sequence: CASSETGRELTYGYTF.

This chain joins TRBV6-1 and TRBJ1-1; TRBD1 is a possible D gene (5 bases). This CDR3 has 14 residues. Germline CDR1 and CDR2: MNHNS and SASEGT. The V end lost 5 bases, the J end lost 10 bases, and 20 bases lay between the germline ends. CDR3 sequence: CASSLPGLGGGAFF. DNA of the CDR3: TGTGCCAGCAGTCTCCCCGGACTCGGGGGGGGAGCTTTCTTT.

The rearrangement links TRBV5-4 to TRBJ2-1; 9 nucleotides match TRBD1. There are 17 residues in the CDR3. The V gene's germline CDR1 is SGHNT and CDR2 YYREEE (reference sequence). Unmatched junction bases numbered 11, after V lost 1 base and J lost 6 bases. The CDR3 DNA sequence: TGTGCCAGCAGCTTGCCCCCCGGGACAGGGTCTCCCAATGAGCAGTTCTTC. As protein: CASSLPPGTGSPNEQFF.